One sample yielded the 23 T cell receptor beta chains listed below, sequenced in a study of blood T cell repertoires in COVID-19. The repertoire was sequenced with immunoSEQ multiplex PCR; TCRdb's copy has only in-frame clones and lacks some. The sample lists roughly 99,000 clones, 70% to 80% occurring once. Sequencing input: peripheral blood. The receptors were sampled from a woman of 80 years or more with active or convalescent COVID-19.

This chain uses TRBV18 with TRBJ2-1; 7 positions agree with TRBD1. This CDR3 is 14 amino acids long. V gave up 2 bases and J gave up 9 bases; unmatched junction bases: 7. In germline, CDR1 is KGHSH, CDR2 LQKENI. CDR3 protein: CASSPFKGAGEQFF. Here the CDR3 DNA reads TGTGCCAGCTCACCATTTAAGGGGGCGGGTGAGCAGTTCTTC.

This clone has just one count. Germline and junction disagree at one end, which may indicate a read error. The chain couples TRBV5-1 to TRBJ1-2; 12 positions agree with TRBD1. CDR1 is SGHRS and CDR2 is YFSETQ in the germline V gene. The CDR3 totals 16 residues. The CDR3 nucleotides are TGTGCCAGCAGCTTGGCCCCCGGGACAGGGGGCGATGGCTACACCTTC. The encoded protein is CASSLAPGTGGDGYTF. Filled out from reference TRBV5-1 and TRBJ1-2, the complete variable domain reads KAGVTQTPRYLIKTRGQQVTLSCSPISGHRSVSWYQQTPGQGLQFLFEYFSETQRNKGNFPGRFSGRQFSNSRSEMNVSTLELGDSALYLCASSLAPGTGGDGYTFGSGTRLTVV.

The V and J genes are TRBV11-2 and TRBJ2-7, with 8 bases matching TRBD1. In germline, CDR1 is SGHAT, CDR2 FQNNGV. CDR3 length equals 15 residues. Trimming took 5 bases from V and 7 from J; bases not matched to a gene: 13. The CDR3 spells CASSKGGQGAREQYF. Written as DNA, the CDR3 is TGTGCCAGCAGCAAAGGGGGCCAGGGGGCACGGGAGCAGTACTTC.

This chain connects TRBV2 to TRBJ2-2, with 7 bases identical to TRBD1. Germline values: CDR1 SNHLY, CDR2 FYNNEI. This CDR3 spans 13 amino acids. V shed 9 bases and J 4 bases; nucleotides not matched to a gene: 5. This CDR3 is CARQGLGTGELFF. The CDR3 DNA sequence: TGTGCCAGACAGGGGTTAGGCACCGGGGAGCTGTTTTTT.

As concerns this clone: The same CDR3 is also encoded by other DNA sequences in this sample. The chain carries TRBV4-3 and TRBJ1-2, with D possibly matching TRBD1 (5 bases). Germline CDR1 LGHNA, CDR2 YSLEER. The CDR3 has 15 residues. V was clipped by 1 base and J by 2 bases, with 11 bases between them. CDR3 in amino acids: CASSQGAGPNYGYTF. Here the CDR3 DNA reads TGCGCCAGCAGCCAAGGGGCAGGGCCAAACTATGGCTACACCTTC.

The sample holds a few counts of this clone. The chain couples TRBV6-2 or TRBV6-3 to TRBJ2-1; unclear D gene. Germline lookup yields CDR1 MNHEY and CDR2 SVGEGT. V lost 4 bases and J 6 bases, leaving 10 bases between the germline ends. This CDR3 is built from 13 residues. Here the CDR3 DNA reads TGTGCCAGCAGTTTTGGCCTCTCCAATGAGCAGTTCTTC. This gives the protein CASSFGLSNEQFF.

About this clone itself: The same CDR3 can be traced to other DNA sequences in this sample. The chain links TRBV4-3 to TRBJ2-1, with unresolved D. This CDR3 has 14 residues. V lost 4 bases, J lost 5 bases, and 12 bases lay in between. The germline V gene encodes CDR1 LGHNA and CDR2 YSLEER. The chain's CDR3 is CASSPRVAHNEQFF. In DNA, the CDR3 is TGCGCCAGCAGCCCGCGAGTCGCCCACAATGAGCAGTTCTTC.

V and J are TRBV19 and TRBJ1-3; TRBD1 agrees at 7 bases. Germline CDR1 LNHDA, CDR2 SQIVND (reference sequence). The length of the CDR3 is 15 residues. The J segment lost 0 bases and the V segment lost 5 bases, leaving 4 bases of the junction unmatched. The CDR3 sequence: CASSAGTVSGNTIYF. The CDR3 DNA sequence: TGTGCCAGTAGTGCTGGGACAGTCTCTGGAAACACCATATATTTT.

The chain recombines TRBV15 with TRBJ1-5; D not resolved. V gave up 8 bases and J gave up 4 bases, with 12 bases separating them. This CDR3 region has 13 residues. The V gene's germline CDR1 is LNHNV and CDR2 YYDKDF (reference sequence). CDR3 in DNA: TGTGCCACCGGTCTACCTATTAATCAGCCCCAGCATTTT. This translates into CATGLPINQPQHF.

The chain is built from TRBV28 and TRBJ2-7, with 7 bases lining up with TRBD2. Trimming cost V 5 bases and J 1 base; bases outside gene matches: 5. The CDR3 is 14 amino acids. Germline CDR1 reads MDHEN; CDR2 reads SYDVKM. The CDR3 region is CASSRGGGSYEQYF. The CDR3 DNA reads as TGTGCCAGCAGTCGCGGCGGGGGATCCTACGAGCAGTACTTC.

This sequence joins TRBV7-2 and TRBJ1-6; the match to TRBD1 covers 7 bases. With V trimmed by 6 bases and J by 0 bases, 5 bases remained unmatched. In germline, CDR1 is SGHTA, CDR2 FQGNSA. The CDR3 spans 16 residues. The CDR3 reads CASRQTGSSYNSPLHF. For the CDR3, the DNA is TGTGCCAGCAGGCAGACAGGGAGCTCCTATAATTCACCCCTCCACTTT.

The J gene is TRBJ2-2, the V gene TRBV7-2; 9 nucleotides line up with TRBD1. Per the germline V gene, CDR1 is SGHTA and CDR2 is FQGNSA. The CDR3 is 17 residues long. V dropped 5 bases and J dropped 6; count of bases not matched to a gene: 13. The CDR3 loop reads CASSPGTGTGYSGELFF. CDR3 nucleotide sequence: TGTGCCAGCAGCCCAGGGACCGGGACAGGGTATTCCGGGGAGCTGTTTTTT.

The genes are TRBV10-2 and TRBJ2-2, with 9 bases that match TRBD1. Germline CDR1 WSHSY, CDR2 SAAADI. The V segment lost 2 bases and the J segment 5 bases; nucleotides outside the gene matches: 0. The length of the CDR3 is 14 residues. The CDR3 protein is CASSEDRGTGELFF. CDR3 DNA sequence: TGCGCCAGCAGTGAGGACAGGGGGACCGGGGAGCTGTTTTTT.

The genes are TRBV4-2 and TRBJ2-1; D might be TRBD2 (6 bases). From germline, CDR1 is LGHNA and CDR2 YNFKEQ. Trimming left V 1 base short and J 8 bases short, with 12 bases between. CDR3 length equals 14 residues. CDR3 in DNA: TGTGCCAGCAGCCAAGTCCGGGAGAGCGATGAGCAGTTCTTC. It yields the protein CASSQVRESDEQFF.

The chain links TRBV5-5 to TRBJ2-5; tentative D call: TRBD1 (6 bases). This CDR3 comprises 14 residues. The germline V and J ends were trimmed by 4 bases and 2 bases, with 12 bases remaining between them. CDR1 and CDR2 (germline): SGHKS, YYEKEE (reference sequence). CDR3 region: CASSPWTVQETQYF. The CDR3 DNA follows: TGTGCCAGCAGCCCCTGGACAGTACAAGAGACCCAGTACTTC.

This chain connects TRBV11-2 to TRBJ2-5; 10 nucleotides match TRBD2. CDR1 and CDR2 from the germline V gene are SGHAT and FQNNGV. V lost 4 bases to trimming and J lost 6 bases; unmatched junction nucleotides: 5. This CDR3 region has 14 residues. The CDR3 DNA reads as TGTGCCAGCAGCTCGGGACTAGCGACGAAGACCCAGTACTTC. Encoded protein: CASSSGLATKTQYF. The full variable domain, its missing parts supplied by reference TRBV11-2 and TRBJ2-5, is EAGVAQSPRYKIIEKRQSVAFWCNPISGHATLYWYQQILGQGPKLLIQFQNNGVVDDSQLPKDRFSAERLKGVDSTLKIQPAKLEDSAVYLCASSSGLATKTQYFGPGTRLLVL.

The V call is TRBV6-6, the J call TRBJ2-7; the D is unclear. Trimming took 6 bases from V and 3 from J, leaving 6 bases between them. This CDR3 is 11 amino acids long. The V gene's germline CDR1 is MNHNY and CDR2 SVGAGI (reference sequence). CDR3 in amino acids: CASSNFYEQYF. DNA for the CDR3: TGTGCCAGCAGCAATTTCTACGAGCAGTACTTC.

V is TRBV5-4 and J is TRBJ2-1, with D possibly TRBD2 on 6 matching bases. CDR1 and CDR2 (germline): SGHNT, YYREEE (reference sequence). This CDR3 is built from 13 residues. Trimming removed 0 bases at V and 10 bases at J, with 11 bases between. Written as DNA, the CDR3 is TGTGCCAGCAGCTTGGTTCCGGGAGCGGAGCAGTTCTTC. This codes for CASSLVPGAEQFF.

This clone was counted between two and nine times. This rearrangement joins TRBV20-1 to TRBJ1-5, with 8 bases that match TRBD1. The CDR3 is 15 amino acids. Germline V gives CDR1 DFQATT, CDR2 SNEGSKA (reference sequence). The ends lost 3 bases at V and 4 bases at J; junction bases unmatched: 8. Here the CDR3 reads CSASRPGQVNQPQHF. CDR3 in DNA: TGCAGTGCTAGTCGGCCGGGACAGGTGAATCAGCCCCAGCATTTT.

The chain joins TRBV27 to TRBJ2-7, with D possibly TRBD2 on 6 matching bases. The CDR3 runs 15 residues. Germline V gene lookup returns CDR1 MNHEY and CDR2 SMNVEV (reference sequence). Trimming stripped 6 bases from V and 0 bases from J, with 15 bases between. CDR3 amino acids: CASRVGTQSSYEQYF. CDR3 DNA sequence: TGTGCCAGCAGGGTAGGGACTCAGAGCTCCTACGAGCAGTACTTC.

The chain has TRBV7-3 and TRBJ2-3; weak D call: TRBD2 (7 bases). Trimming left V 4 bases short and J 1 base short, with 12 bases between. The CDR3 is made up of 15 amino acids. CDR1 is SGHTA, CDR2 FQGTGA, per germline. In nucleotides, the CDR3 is TGTGCCAGCAGCTCCGGGGGGCGGGGCACAGATACGCAGTATTTT. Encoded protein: CASSSGGRGTDTQYF.

CDR3 in amino acids: CSATTSGEQFF. The CDR3 bases are TGCAGTGCTACGACTAGCGGGGAGCAGTTCTTC. V gene TRBV20-1 combines with J gene TRBJ2-1, with 10 bases lining up with TRBD2. The germline gives CDR1 DFQATT, CDR2 SNEGSKA (reference sequence). V lost 4 bases and J lost 10; bases outside the gene matches: 1. This CDR3 is 11 amino acids long.

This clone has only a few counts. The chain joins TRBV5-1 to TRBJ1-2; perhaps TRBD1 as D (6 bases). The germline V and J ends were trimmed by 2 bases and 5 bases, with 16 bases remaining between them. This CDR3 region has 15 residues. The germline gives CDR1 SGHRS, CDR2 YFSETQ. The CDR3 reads CASSLETGSLYGYTF. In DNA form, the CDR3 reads TGCGCCAGCAGCTTAGAGACAGGCTCCCTGTATGGCTACACCTTC. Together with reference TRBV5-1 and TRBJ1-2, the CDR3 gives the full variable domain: KAGVTQTPRYLIKTRGQQVTLSCSPISGHRSVSWYQQTPGQGLQFLFEYFSETQRNKGNFPGRFSGRQFSNSRSEMNVSTLELGDSALYLCASSLETGSLYGYTFGSGTRLTVV.